The 17 T cell receptor beta chains in this list originate from one sample, sequenced in a study of spatial heterogeneity in lung cancer. TCRdb fed the 5' RACE reads into MiXCR, producing one record per CDR3 protein. Of over a thousand distinct CDR3 sequences listed, roughly 24% are singletons. These receptors' targets are unknown. Whole-study results and caveats: Intratumoral expanded alpha and beta TCR counts were found to track tumor mutation counts.

Time point denoted: sample taken at primary tumor resection. The sample in question was lung tumor tissue, obtained at surgery. The receptors shown here come from a male donor with early-stage non-small cell lung cancer.

The CDR3 loop is CASSLDREKLFF. CDR3 in DNA: TGTGCCAGCAGCCTGGACAGAGAAAAACTGTTTTTT. The J gene is TRBJ1-4, the V gene TRBV2, with a tentative D call TRBD1 (6 bases). V lost 6 bases and J lost 8, with 10 bases in between. The CDR3 is 12 amino acids. Germline CDR1 is SNHLY and CDR2 is FYNNEI. The variable domain in full, with the rest retrieved from reference TRBV2 and TRBJ1-4, is EPEVTQTPSHQVTQMGQEVILRCVPISNHLYFYWYRQILGQKVEFLVSFYNNEISEKSEIFDDQFSVERPDGSNFTLKIRSTKLEDSAMYFCASSLDREKLFFGSGTQLSVL.

This clonotype was counted between two and nine times. The chain combines TRBV6-2 or TRBV6-3 with TRBJ2-2, with TRBD1 matching 7 bases. The V gene end was trimmed by 6 bases and the J gene end by 9 bases; junction bases not matched to a gene: 4. The CDR3 consists of 12 residues. Germline values: CDR1 MNHEY, CDR2 SVGEGT. The CDR3 loop reads CASSPTGRELFF. The CDR3, as DNA: TGTGCCAGCAGCCCGACAGGGCGGGAGCTGTTTTTT.

The chain is built from TRBV29-1 and TRBJ1-5, with TRBD1 matching over 7 bases. Germline CDR1 is SQVTM and CDR2 is ANQGSEA. This CDR3 region has 13 residues. V shed 6 bases and J 4 bases; nucleotides not matched to a gene: 6. The CDR3 nucleotides are TGCAGCGTGGGGGACAGTCCGAATCAGCCCCAGCATTTT. Protein sequence: CSVGDSPNQPQHF.

J is TRBJ1-5 and V is TRBV27, with 7 bases matching TRBD1. V dropped 8 bases and J dropped 7; count of bases not matched to a gene: 8. Germline V gene lookup returns CDR1 MNHEY and CDR2 SMNVEV (reference sequence). The CDR3 is made up of 13 amino acids. CDR3 in DNA: TGTGCCAGCGCCGACAGGGTTCGACAGCCCCAGCATTTT. Protein: CASADRVRQPQHF.

This clonotype is classed as large. This rearrangement joins TRBV7-6 to TRBJ2-2; 9 bases map to TRBD2. Germline lookup yields CDR1 SGHVS and CDR2 FNYEAQ. CDR3 size: 17 residues. V was clipped by 0 bases and J by 3 bases; unmatched bases: 5. The CDR3 region is CASSLASLAGYTGELFF. The CDR3 DNA follows: TGTGCCAGCAGCTTAGCGTCCCTAGCGGGATACACCGGGGAGCTGTTTTTT.

This clonotype is judged large. The gene calls are TRBV5-5 and TRBJ1-5, with TRBD1 as a possible D gene (5 bases). Trimming cost V 5 bases and J 3 bases, with 15 bases left between them. CDR3 size: 15 residues. The germline gives CDR1 SGHKS, CDR2 YYEKEE (reference sequence). The chain's CDR3 is CASSFSGTNNQPQHF. The CDR3 bases are TGTGCCAGCAGTTTCTCCGGGACCAACAATCAGCCCCAGCATTTT.

This clonotype has more than one count but fewer than ten. This chain joins TRBV27 and TRBJ2-7, with TRBD1 matching over 10 bases. The CDR3 runs 17 residues. The junction had 13 bases not matched to a gene; V was cut back by 3 bases and J by 5 bases. In germline, CDR1 is MNHEY, CDR2 SMNVEV (reference sequence). CDR3 amino acids: CASSFTSPGTGDDEQYF. CDR3 coding DNA: TGTGCCAGCAGTTTCACCTCCCCCGGGACAGGGGACGACGAGCAGTACTTC.

This clonotype is large within its sample. The genes are TRBV6-5 and TRBJ2-5; 9 bases fit TRBD2. This CDR3 comprises 16 residues. Germline lookup yields CDR1 MNHEY and CDR2 SVGAGI. With V trimmed by 2 bases and J by 1 base, 5 bases remained unmatched. CDR3 DNA sequence: TGTGCCAGCAGTTACGGGGCGCGGGAGGGCCAAGAGACCCAGTACTTC. Protein: CASSYGAREGQETQYF.

In its sample, this clonotype ranks as medium-sized. This chain links TRBV3-1 with TRBJ2-5, with a possible D match to TRBD2 (6 bases). This CDR3 contains 17 residues. V lost 0 bases and J lost 5, with 19 bases in between. CDR1 and CDR2 from the germline V gene are LGHDT and YNNKEL (reference sequence). The chain's CDR3 is CASSQDGSAPSAETQYF. The CDR3 DNA reads TGTGCCAGCAGCCAAGACGGAAGCGCACCTAGCGCGGAGACCCAGTACTTC.

This clonotype showed up just a few times. V gene TRBV19 combines with J gene TRBJ2-5, with D tentatively TRBD2 (5 bases). V was shortened by 3 bases and J by 4 bases, with 9 bases between the two germline ends. CDR3 size: 13 residues. The germline V gene encodes CDR1 LNHDA and CDR2 SQIVND (reference sequence). The CDR3 region has the DNA TGTGCCAGTAGTATCGGGAAGGGAGAGACCCAGTACTTC. This sequence encodes CASSIGKGETQYF.

This clonotype rates as large. The rearrangement uses TRBV6-5 and TRBJ2-7, with D hard to call. CDR3 length: 12 residues. Trimming pared 11 bases from V and 0 bases from J, leaving 11 bases between. Germline assignment: CDR1 MNHEY and CDR2 SVGAGI. The CDR3 coding sequence is TGTGCCGTCCGTAGGGACTCCTACGAGCAGTACTTC. This codes for CAVRRDSYEQYF.

The chain has TRBV6-5 and TRBJ2-5; TRBD1 is a possible D gene (6 bases). The V end was cut by 2 bases, the J end by 5 bases, with 12 bases between. The CDR3 loop spans 14 amino acids. CDR1 is MNHEY and CDR2 is SVGAGI in the germline V gene. The CDR3: CASSYGQMTETQYF. CDR3 bases: TGTGCCAGCAGTTACGGACAGATGACGGAGACCCAGTACTTC.

Judged by abundance, this clonotype is large. The chain has TRBV18 and TRBJ2-5; tentatively, D is TRBD2 (5 bases). The CDR3 has 13 residues. Germline-derived CDR1 and CDR2 are KGHSH and LQKENI. Trimming removed 2 bases at V and 5 bases at J, with 9 bases between. This CDR3 reads CASSPGLLETQYF. The DNA of the CDR3 is TGTGCCAGCTCACCAGGACTCTTGGAGACCCAGTACTTC.

By sample fraction, this clonotype is large. The CDR3 nucleotides are TGCGCCAGCAGTCAACGGGCCCCGGGGGCGGGACAACCCATTCCAGAGACCCAGTACTTC. The encoded protein is CASSQRAPGAGQPIPETQYF. The chain employs TRBV23-1 and TRBJ2-5; D tentatively fits TRBD1 or TRBD2 (6 bases each). TRBV23-1 is an open reading frame, and its role is uncertain. The CDR3 runs 20 residues. Deletions cut 2 bases from V and 4 bases from J, with 29 bases between.

The rearrangement uses TRBV5-1 and TRBJ2-3; D is uncertain. V was shortened by 0 bases and J by 4 bases, with 6 bases between the two germline ends. Germline lookup yields CDR1 SGHRS and CDR2 YFSETQ. The CDR3 has 13 amino acids. The CDR3 DNA reads TGCGCCAGCAGCTTGGGACCTGCAGATACGCAGTATTTT. Residues: CASSLGPADTQYF.

Only a few counts were recorded for this clonotype. The genes are TRBV5-6 and TRBJ1-2, with D uncertain. This CDR3 is 13 amino acids long. The V gene lost 2 bases and the J gene lost 1 base, with 6 bases spanning the gap. The germline V gene encodes CDR1 SGHDT and CDR2 YYEEEE. The CDR3 sequence: CASSFGSNYGYTF. The CDR3 DNA sequence: TGTGCCAGCAGCTTCGGCAGTAACTATGGCTACACCTTC.

By sample share, this clonotype is large (0.1 to 1%). The rearrangement links TRBV7-9 to TRBJ2-4; 9 bases are a match to TRBD2. The CDR3 totals 16 residues. The J segment lost 2 bases and the V segment lost 5 bases, leaving 7 bases of the junction unmatched. Germline CDR1 is SEHNR and CDR2 is FQNEAQ (reference sequence). The CDR3 DNA follows: TGTGCCAGCAGCGGTAGCGGGAGAACCCCCAAAAACATTCAGTACTTC. Translating it yields CASSGSGRTPKNIQYF.